These 10 T cell receptor beta chains share one sample of origin, sequenced in a study of blood T cell repertoires in COVID-19. Sequencing was performed with immunoSEQ multiplex PCR; in TCRdb, only in-frame clones are kept and a portion is missing. The sample carries 140,000 to 150,000 clones, 65% to 85% recorded once. Material: peripheral blood. The receptors originated from a man aged 55-75 years with active or convalescent COVID-19.

The chain links TRBV2 to TRBJ1-6, with 8 bases that match TRBD1. CDR1 and CDR2 from the germline V gene are SNHLY and FYNNEI. This CDR3 spans 15 amino acids. Trimming took 7 bases from V and 11 from J; bases not matched to a gene: 13. In DNA, the CDR3 is TGTGCCAGCACCGCTGACCAGGGGGCGCAGACACCCCTCCACTTT. Protein sequence: CASTADQGAQTPLHF.

The J gene is TRBJ2-2, the V gene TRBV5-6; 9 bases are a match to TRBD1. Losses at the gene ends were 1 base for V and 10 bases for J; bases not matched to a gene: 8. This CDR3 comprises 15 residues. The germline CDR1 and CDR2 sequences are SGHDT and YYEEEE. The CDR3 region is CASSLSNRGLLELFF. The CDR3 coding sequence is TGTGCCAGCAGCTTGTCGAACAGGGGGCTCTTGGAGCTGTTTTTT.

This clone was recorded once. This rearrangement joins TRBV7-9 to TRBJ2-1, with D tentatively TRBD2 (6 bases). The CDR3 loop spans 16 amino acids. V was clipped by 2 bases and J by 3 bases, with 14 bases between them. Germline CDR1 is SEHNR and CDR2 is FQNEAQ (reference sequence). The CDR3: CASSLLRAGVYNEQFF. In DNA form, the CDR3 reads TGTGCCAGCAGCTTATTGAGAGCGGGCGTCTACAATGAGCAGTTCTTC.

This clone was observed a few times. The rearrangement joins TRBV24-1 to TRBJ2-3; 7 positions agree with TRBD2. Germline-derived CDR1 and CDR2 are KGHDR and SFDVKD. The CDR3 length is 16 residues. The junction had 11 bases not matched to a gene; V was cut back by 7 bases and J by 2 bases. In DNA, the CDR3 is TGTGCCACCAGCCCCGGACGGGCGGGGGTCACAGATACGCAGTATTTT. It yields the protein CATSPGRAGVTDTQYF.

The chain couples TRBV5-5 to TRBJ1-1; tentative D call: TRBD1 (6 bases). This CDR3 has 15 amino acids. The V end was cut by 2 bases, the J end by 1 base, with 12 bases between. CDR1 and CDR2 from the germline V gene are SGHKS and YYEKEE (reference sequence). In DNA, the CDR3 is TGTGCCAGCAGCTTTAGGTGGGGGCCGAACACTGAAGCTTTCTTT. This encodes CASSFRWGPNTEAFF. The variable domain in full, completed from reference TRBV5-5 and TRBJ1-1, reads DAGVTQSPTHLIKTRGQQVTLRCSPISGHKSVSWYQQVLGQGPQFIFQYYEKEERGRGNFPDRFSARQFPNYSSELNVNALLLGDSALYLCASSFRWGPNTEAFFGQGTRLTVV.

This chain uses TRBV7-9 with TRBJ2-3; TRBD1 might be the D (6 bases). The CDR3 runs to 13 residues. Trimming cost V 5 bases and J 3 bases, with 9 bases left between them. Per the germline V gene, CDR1 is SEHNR and CDR2 is FQNEAQ (reference sequence). The CDR3 sequence: CASSPGQTDTQYF. CDR3 in DNA: TGTGCCAGCAGCCCGGGACAAACAGATACGCAGTATTTT. The whole variable domain, filled in from reference TRBV7-9 and TRBJ2-3, reads DTGVSQNPRHKITKRGQNVTFRCDPISEHNRLYWYRQTLGQGPEFLTYFQNEAQLEKSRLLSDRFSAERPKGSFSTLEIQRTEQGDSAMYLCASSPGQTDTQYFGPGTRLTVL.

There are a few counts of this clone. Different DNA sequences within this sample yield the same CDR3. The rearrangement uses TRBV9 and TRBJ2-2; maybe TRBD2 (6 bases). Germline assignment: CDR1 SGDLS and CDR2 YYNGEE. The V end was cut by 0 bases, the J end by 4 bases, with 10 bases between. CDR3 length: 15 residues. This chain's CDR3 is CASSVVGGGTGELFF. The CDR3 DNA reads TGTGCCAGCAGCGTAGTGGGGGGTGGCACCGGGGAGCTGTTTTTT.

The chain recombines TRBV3-1 (or the pseudogene TRBV3-2) with TRBJ1-5; D not certain. This CDR3 contains 13 residues. Germline V gene sequence: CDR1 LGHDT, CDR2 YNNKEL (reference sequence). Trimming took 3 bases from V and 9 from J, leaving 12 bases between them. CDR3 residues: CASSQGVGWPQHF. For the CDR3, the DNA is TGTGCCAGCAGCCAGGGAGTCGGGTGGCCCCAGCATTTT.

This chain links TRBV18 with TRBJ2-5; D is perhaps TRBD2 (6 bases). Germline loops: CDR1 KGHSH, CDR2 LQKENI. V lost 3 bases, J lost 5 bases, and 16 bases lay in between. The CDR3 has 15 residues. CDR3 DNA sequence: TGTGCCAGCTCACCTCGGCGGGGCCTCGGGGAGACCCAGTACTTC. It codes for CASSPRRGLGETQYF.

Here the CDR3 reads CASSLRDRAYSNQPQHF. CDR3 sequence (DNA): TGTGCCAGCTCCCTCCGAGACAGAGCTTATAGCAATCAGCCCCAGCATTTT. The rearrangement links TRBV18 to TRBJ1-5; weak D call: TRBD1 (5 bases). The CDR3 contains 17 residues. V lost 6 bases to trimming and J lost 0 bases, with 18 bases between them. Germline-derived CDR1 and CDR2 are KGHSH and LQKENI. The variable domain in full, with the rest retrieved from reference TRBV18 and TRBJ1-5, is NAGVMQNPRHLVRRRGQEARLRCSPMKGHSHVYWYRQLPEEGLKFMVYLQKENIIDESGMPKERFSAEFPKEGPSILRIQQVVRGDSAAYFCASSLRDRAYSNQPQHFGDGTRLSIL.